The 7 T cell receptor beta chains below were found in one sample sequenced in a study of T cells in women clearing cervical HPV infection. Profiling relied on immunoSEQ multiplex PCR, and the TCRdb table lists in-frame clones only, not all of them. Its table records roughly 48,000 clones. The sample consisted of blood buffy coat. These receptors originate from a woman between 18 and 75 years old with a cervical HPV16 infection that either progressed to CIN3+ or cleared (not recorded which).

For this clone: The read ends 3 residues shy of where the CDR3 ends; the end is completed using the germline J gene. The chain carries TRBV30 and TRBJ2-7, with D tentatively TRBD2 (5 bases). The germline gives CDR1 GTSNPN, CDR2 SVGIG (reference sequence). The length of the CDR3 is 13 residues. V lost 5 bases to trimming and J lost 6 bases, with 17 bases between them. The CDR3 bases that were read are TGTGCCTGGTCTCGGGGTGCTGCGGTCGAG. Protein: CAWSRGAAVE. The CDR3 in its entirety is CAWSRGAAVEQYF.

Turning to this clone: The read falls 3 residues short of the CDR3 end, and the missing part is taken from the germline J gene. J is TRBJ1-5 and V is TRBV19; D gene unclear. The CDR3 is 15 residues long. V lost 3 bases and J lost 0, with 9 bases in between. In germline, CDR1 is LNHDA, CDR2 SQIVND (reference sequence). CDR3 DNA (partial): TGTGCCAGTAGTATGGTACAGACTAGCAATCAGCCC. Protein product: CASSMVQTSNQP. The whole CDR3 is CASSMVQTSNQPQHF.

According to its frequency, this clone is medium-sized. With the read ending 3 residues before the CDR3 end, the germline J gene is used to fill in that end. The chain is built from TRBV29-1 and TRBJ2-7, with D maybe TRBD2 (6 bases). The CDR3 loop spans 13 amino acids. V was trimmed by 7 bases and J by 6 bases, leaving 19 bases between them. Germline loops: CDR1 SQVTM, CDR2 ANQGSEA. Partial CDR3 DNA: TGCAGCGCTGGTGAACTAGCTCCCGCCGAG. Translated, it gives CSAGELAPAE. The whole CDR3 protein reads CSAGELAPAEQYF.

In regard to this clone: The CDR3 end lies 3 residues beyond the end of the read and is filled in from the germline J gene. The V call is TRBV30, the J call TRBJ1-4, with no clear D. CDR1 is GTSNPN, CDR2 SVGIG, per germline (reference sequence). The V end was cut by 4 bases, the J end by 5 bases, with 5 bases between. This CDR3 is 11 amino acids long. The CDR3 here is CAWTQNEKLFF. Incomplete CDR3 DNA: TGTGCCTGGACGCAGAATGAAAAA.

Incomplete CDR3 DNA: TGTGCCAGCTCACCACCCTACTCTGGAAACACC. Amino acid sequence: CASSPPYSGNT. The entire CDR3 sequence reads CASSPPYSGNTIYF. V and J are TRBV18 and TRBJ1-3; D ambiguous. The read terminates 3 residues ahead of where the CDR3 ends, so the germline J gene completes it. The CDR3 sequence is 14 residues long. Germline V lookup: CDR1 KGHSH, CDR2 LQKENI. V was trimmed by 0 bases and J by 0 bases, leaving 3 bases between them. Drawing the rest from reference TRBV18 and TRBJ1-3, the complete variable domain is NAGVMQNPRHLVRRRGQEARLRCSPMKGHSHVYWYRQLPEEGLKFMVYLQKENIIDESGMPKERFSAEFPKEGPSILRIQQVVRGDSAAYFCASSPPYSGNTIYFGEGSWLTVV.

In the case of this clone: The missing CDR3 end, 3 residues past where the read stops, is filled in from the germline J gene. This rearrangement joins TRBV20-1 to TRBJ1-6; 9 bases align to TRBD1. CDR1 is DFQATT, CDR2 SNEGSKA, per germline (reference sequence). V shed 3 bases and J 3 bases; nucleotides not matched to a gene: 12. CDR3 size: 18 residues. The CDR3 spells CSASGTGPGGNYNSPLHF. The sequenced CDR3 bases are TGCAGTGCTAGTGGGACAGGGCCGGGGGGAAACTATAATTCACCC.

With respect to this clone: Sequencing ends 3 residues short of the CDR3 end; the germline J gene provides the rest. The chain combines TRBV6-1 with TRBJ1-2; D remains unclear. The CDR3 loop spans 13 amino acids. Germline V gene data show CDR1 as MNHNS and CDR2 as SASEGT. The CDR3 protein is CASSELEVGGYTF. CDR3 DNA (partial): TGTGCCAGCAGTGAACTCGAGGTCGGGGGC.